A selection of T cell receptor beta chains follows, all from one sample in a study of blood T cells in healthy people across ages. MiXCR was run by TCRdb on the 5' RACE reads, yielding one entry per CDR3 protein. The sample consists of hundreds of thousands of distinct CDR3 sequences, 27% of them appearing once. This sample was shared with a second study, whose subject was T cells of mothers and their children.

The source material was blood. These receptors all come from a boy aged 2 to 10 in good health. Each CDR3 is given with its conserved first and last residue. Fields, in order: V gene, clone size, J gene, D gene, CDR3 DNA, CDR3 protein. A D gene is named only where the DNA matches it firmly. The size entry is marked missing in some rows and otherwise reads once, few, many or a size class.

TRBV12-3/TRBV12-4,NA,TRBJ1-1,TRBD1,TGTGCCAGCAGTGCAGGGGGCTCGAACACTGAAGCTTTCTTT,CASSAGGSNTEAFF
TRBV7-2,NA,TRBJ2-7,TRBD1,TGTGCCAGCAGCTTGGACAGGGGGACCTACGAGCAGTACTTC,CASSLDRGTYEQYF
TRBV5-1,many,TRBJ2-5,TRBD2,TGCGCCAGCAGCTTGGTCTCTAGCGGGGGTTCGGAGACCCAGTACTTC,CASSLVSSGGSETQYF
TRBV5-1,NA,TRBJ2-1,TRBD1,TGCGCCAGCAGCTTGGCGGGACAGGGGAACTACAATGAGCAGTTCTTC,CASSLAGQGNYNEQFF
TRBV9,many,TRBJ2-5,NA,TGTGCCAGCAGCGTAGGCAGCATACCTCAAGAGACCCAGTACTTC,CASSVGSIPQETQYF
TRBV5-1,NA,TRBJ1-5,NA,TGCGCCAGCAGCTTGGGGACCCAATCCAATCAGCCCCAGCATTTT,CASSLGTQSNQPQHF
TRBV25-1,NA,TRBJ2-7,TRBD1,TGTGCCAGCAGTGACAGGGGGCTTTACTACGAGCAGTACTTC,CASSDRGLYYEQYF
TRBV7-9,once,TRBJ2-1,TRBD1,TGTGCCAGCAGCCCGCCCCCCGGGACAGGGGTGCTTGATGAGCAGTTCTTC,CASSPPPGTGVLDEQFF
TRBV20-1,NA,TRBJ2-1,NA,TGCAGTGCTGGGGGGCGCCCCAGCTCCTACAATGAGCAGTTCTTC,CSAGGRPSSYNEQFF
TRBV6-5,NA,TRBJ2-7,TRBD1,TGTGCCACCTGGACAGTCCGGACAGGGGCTTTCACCTACGAGCAGTACTTC,CATWTVRTGAFTYEQYF
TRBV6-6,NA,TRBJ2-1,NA,TGTGCCAGCAGTGATCGGTACGGCGATGAGCAGTTCTTC,CASSDRYGDEQFF
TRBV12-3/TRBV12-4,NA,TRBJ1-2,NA,TGTGCCAGCAGTCTTCGGCTAAGGGGTTTTGGCTACACCTTC,CASSLRLRGFGYTF